Listed below are T cell receptor beta chains from one sample, sequenced in a study of cytotoxic CD8 clonotypes in ibrutinib-treated CLL. Clones were sequenced by immunoSEQ multiplex PCR, and TCRdb holds only the in-frame ones, with some missing. The table has about 130,000 clones, approximately 83% seen once. The sequencing used PBMCs, collected after 24 months of ibrutinib treatment. These receptors came from a human donor with chronic lymphocytic leukemia. The CDR3 runs from the conserved cysteine through the conserved F or W. The order of the fields is clone size, D gene, V gene, J gene, CDR3 DNA, CDR3 protein. The D gene is left open where the match is weak. Size is stated for part of the rows, as once, few or many counts, or as a class when the clone is expanded.

-,-,TRBV11-1,TRBJ2-3,TGTGCCAGCAGCTTAGGGACAGATACGCAGTATTTT,CASSLGTDTQYF
once,-,TRBV19,TRBJ1-1,TGTGCCAGTAGTATCTGGAGTGAAGCTTTCTTT,CASSIWSEAFF
-,-,TRBV7-9,TRBJ2-7,TGTGCCAGCAGCAATTACGGGGGAAACTACGAGCAGTACTTC,CASSNYGGNYEQYF
-,-,TRBV7-6,TRBJ2-7,TGTGCCAGCAGCTTGCGTGGCGGTGTGGAGCAGTACTTC,CASSLRGGVEQYF
-,-,TRBV2,TRBJ1-2,TGTGCCAGCAGACAGGAAAACGCTAACTATGGCTACACCTTC,CASRQENANYGYTF
-,-,TRBV4-1,TRBJ2-3,TGCGCCAGCAGCCCAGGCGAGGCAGTCTCACGCACAGATACGCAGTATTTT,CASSPGEAVSRTDTQYF
-,-,TRBV4-3,TRBJ1-1,TGCGCCAGCAGCAAAGGAGCTGAAGCTTTCTTT,CASSKGAEAFF
-,TRBD2,TRBV6-5,TRBJ2-3,TGTGCCAGCAGGAAAGCGGGGGGGAATACGCAGTATTTT,CASRKAGGNTQYF
-,TRBD2,TRBV7-6,TRBJ2-1,TGTGCCAGCAGCTTAGTAGCCGGGACTAGCGGGGGGGCCACGGTACAGCAGTTCTTC,CASSLVAGTSGGATVQQFF
-,TRBD2,TRBV5-1,TRBJ2-5,TGCGCCAGCACCCAGCGAGCGGGAGGGTTGGAGACCCAGTACTTC,CASTQRAGGLETQYF
-,TRBD1,TRBV7-2,TRBJ2-3,TGTGCCAGCATGAACAGGGGGTACACAGATACGCAGTATTTT,CASMNRGYTDTQYF
-,-,TRBV6-6,TRBJ2-1,TGTGCCAGCAGTTACTCCGCCGGAAGCTCCTACAATGAGCAGTTCTTC,CASSYSAGSSYNEQFF
-,-,TRBV28,TRBJ1-4,TGTGCCAGCTCACTTCATTTGTTACCTAATGAAAAACTGTTTTTT,CASSLHLLPNEKLFF
-,TRBD1,TRBV28,TRBJ1-1,TGTGCCAGCAGTTACGGACAGGGAAGGACTGAAGCTTTCTTT,CASSYGQGRTEAFF
-,-,TRBV10-3,TRBJ2-2,TGTGCCAGCTACTATACCGGGGAGCTGTTTTTT,CASYYTGELFF
-,-,TRBV19,TRBJ1-2,TGTGCCAGGCCTCCCGCTACGCCGGATAACTATGGCTACACCTTC,CARPPATPDNYGYTF
-,-,TRBV7-9,TRBJ1-1,TGTGCCAGCAGCTTATGGGCGCTAATGAACACTGAAGCTTTCTTT,CASSLWALMNTEAFF
-,-,TRBV28,TRBJ2-7,TGTGCCAGCAGTGTAGGGGGGCTCCGGCACTTC,CASSVGGLRHF
once,-,TRBV20-1,TRBJ2-5,TGCAGTGCACAGGGTTGGGAGACCCAGTACTTC,CSAQGWETQYF
once,TRBD2,TRBV7-9,TRBJ2-3,TGTGCCATTAGAGCTAGCGGGAGGGATTCTAGCACAGATACGCAGTATTTT,CAIRASGRDSSTDTQYF
-,TRBD1,TRBV5-8,TRBJ1-5,TGTGCCAGCAGCCCCACCCGACAGGGGGCCAGTCAGCCCCAGCATTTT,CASSPTRQGASQPQHF
-,TRBD1,TRBV7-9,TRBJ1-5,TGTGCCAGCAGCCCACTCGGGACAGGGGGCGCTGGGGGCAATCAGCCCCAGCATTTT,CASSPLGTGGAGGNQPQHF
-,-,TRBV7-3,TRBJ1-1,TGTGCCAGCAGCTTAAGTGCGGTGTCGAGGGGTGAAGCTTTCTTT,CASSLSAVSRGEAFF